The rows below give T cell receptor beta chains drawn from one sample of a study of T cell responses to AZD1222 COVID-19 vaccine. The method was immunoSEQ multiplex PCR; TCRdb's version includes in-frame clones alone and lacks a portion of them. This table has around 220,000 clones, roughly 94% appearing once. Source: peripheral blood, taken 28 days after the second dose of the MenACWY control vaccine. The receptor source for this set is an adult who received the MenACWY meningococcal vaccine as a control. Both conserved end residues are part of each CDR3. Each record gives: V gene, CDR3 protein.

TRBV27	CASSAGLAYEQYF
TRBV9	CASSVGALAGSQETQYF
TRBV15	CATSSTGTRAQHF
TRBV6-5	CASGLMNTEAFF
TRBV5-1	CASSTGQGAGGYTF
TRBV29-1	CSGLEGRGYSNQPQHF
TRBV6-2/TRBV6-3	CASSNLHSAGELFF
TRBV6-5	CASSSGEGSEAFF
TRBV9	CASSVRAGGLTDTQYF
TRBV18	CASSTDRGPGNTIYF
TRBV28	CASSLGLGGELFF
TRBV28	CASSLFRDYTTQYF
TRBV5-4	CASSFDGNTGELFF
TRBV5-6	CASSRNRLAGVEQYF
TRBV10-3	CAISDIEGEEPYEQYF
TRBV6-1	CASSEVWTVRSPLHF
TRBV7-9	CASSPQGSSSGNTIYF
TRBV5-1	CASSPGELAKNIQYF
TRBV10-2	CASSESTPGGRGLDSPLHF
TRBV2	CASRDGTSGNEQFF
TRBV6-8	CASREYSGKYEQYF
TRBV7-3	CASSARKGTEAFF
TRBV11-3	CASSLGPSQRGDTDTQYF
TRBV5-1	CASSPTGIQETQYF
TRBV28	CASSSLTGIYGYTF
TRBV9	CASSVGLAVPFANTGELFF
TRBV11-3	CASSSGQGYEQYF
TRBV9	CASSVAGNEQFF
TRBV27	CASSLYGRLRTDTQYF
TRBV5-6	CASSLYNGASGAFF
TRBV5-1	CASSLEPAADQPQHF
TRBV6-5	CASKAIQEVHEQYF
TRBV30	CAWKGQGVAGELFF
TRBV11-2	CASSPGGGIGTGELFF
TRBV30	CAWSPGQVNNEQFF
TRBV9	CASSVVSGYGYTF
TRBV30	CAWTRMDSPDSPLHF
TRBV2	CASTYENTEAFF
TRBV9	CASSVDGSGNTIYF
TRBV28	CASSPRGQGGYEQYF
TRBV11-2	CASSLAPGGDYEQYF